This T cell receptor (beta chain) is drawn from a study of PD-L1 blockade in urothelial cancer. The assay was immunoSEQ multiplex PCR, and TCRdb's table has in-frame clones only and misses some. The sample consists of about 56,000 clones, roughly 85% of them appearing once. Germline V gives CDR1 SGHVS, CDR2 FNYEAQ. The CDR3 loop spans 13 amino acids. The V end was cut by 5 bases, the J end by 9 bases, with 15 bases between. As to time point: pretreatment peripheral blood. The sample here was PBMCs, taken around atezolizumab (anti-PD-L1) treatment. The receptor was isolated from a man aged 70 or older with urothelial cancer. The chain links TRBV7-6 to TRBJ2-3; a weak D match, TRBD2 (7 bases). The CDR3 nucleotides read TGTGCCAGCAGCCCAACAGGGAGGGGGACGCAGTATTTT. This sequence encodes CASSPTGRGTQYF.